This TCR beta chain was retrieved from a study of metastatic and nonmetastatic thyroid tumors. TCRdb called clones again from the PCR reads with MiXCR. The sample holds some 20,000 clones, more than 35% seen once. The CDR3 length is 14 residues. The V and J ends lost 4 bases and 7 bases, in that order; junction bases with no gene match: 6. All patients reached thyroid surgery having received no treatment beforehand. Notes on the study in general: In both blood and tumor samples, TCR beta diversity was reported significantly higher for malignant than benign nodules.

Concerning this clone itself: What it recognizes is unknown.

The sequence came from a female donor with papillary thyroid cancer or a benign thyroid nodule (not recorded which). Some clones in this sample may be carry-over from other donors' samples. The material sequenced was tumor tissue. V gene TRBV12-3 or TRBV12-4 combines with J gene TRBJ1-1; 10 nucleotides line up with TRBD1. CDR3 sequence reads: CASSSTGTGVEAFF. In nucleotides, the CDR3 is TGTGCCAGCAGTTCAACCGGGACAGGGGTTGAAGCTTTCTTT.